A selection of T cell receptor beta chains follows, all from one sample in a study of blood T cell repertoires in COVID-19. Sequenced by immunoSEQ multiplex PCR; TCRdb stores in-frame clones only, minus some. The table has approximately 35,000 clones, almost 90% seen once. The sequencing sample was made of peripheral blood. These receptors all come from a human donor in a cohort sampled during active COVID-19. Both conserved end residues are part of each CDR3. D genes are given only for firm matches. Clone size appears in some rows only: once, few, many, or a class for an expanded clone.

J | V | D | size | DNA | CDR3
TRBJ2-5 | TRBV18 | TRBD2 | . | TGTGCCAGCTCACCAGGGTCTAGCGGACAAGAGACCCAGTACTTC | CASSPGSSGQETQYF
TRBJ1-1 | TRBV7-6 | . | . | TGTGCCAGCAGCTTGAATGAGGTGCGGACTGAAGCTTTCTTT | CASSLNEVRTEAFF
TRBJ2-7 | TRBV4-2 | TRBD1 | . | TGTGCCAGCAGCGATCAGGGGGTTTCTTACGAGCAGTACTTC | CASSDQGVSYEQYF
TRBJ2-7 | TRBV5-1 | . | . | TGCGCCAGCAGCTTGGGTGACAGTCCCTACGAGCAGTACTTC | CASSLGDSPYEQYF
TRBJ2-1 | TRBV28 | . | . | TGTGCCAGCAGCCGGGGTATTGAGGACAATGAGCAGTTCTTC | CASSRGIEDNEQFF
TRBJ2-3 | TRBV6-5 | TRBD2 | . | TGTGCCAGCAGTCAGCCGGGACTAGCGGGTGATACGCAGTATTTT | CASSQPGLAGDTQYF
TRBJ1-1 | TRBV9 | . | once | TGTGCCAGCAGCGTCCACAGTCTCATGAACACTGAAGCTTTCTTT | CASSVHSLMNTEAFF
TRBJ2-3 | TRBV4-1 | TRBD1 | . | TGCGCCAGCAGCAAGACAGGGGGCTCTTGGGATACGCAGTATTTT | CASSKTGGSWDTQYF
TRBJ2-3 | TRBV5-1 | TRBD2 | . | TGCGCCAGCGGCGGGGAGGGAGATACGCAGTATTTT | CASGGEGDTQYF
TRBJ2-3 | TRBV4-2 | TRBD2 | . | TGTGCCAGCAGCCAAGCGGACGGGAGGCCTGAGGATACGCAGTATTTT | CASSQADGRPEDTQYF